Listed below are T cell receptor beta chains from one sample, sequenced in a study of T-cell memory formation after mild COVID-19. From the 5' RACE reads, TCRdb called clonotypes with MiXCR, one entry per CDR3 protein. Of 150,000 to 200,000 distinct CDR3 sequences listed, around 15% are singletons. Specimen: PBMCs or a T cell subset sorted from them (not recorded which). All receptors come from an adult woman who had mild COVID-19 (a few samples of this study predate the infection). Cell type and time point are not known. The CDR3 runs from the conserved cysteine through the conserved F or W. D genes are given only for firm matches. Clone size is stated in some rows and not others, as once, few, many or a class when expanded.

size: -; D: TRBD2; length: 16; V: TRBV6-6; J: TRBJ2-7; DNA: TGTGCCAGCAGTTACTCCCCGGGACTAGCGGATGTCGAGCAGTACTTC; CDR3: CASSYSPGLADVEQYF
size: few; D: -; length: 14; V: TRBV29-1; J: TRBJ2-3; DNA: TGCAGCGTTACCGGGACACCTAGCACAGATACGCAGTATTTT; CDR3: CSVTGTPSTDTQYF
size: -; D: -; length: 14; V: TRBV9; J: TRBJ1-1; DNA: TGTGCCAGCAGCGTAGGGAGGGCCGGCACTGAAGCTTTCTTT; CDR3: CASSVGRAGTEAFF
size: few; D: -; length: 13; V: TRBV6-5; J: TRBJ1-2; DNA: TGTGCCAGCAGTCCCGGGGTAACCTATGGCTACACCTTC; CDR3: CASSPGVTYGYTF
size: -; D: -; length: 13; V: TRBV29-1; J: TRBJ1-2; DNA: TGCAGCGTTCGGGACGCAGGGAGCCATGGCTACACCTTC; CDR3: CSVRDAGSHGYTF
size: -; D: -; length: 11; V: TRBV29-1; J: TRBJ2-5; DNA: TGCAGTACCCGACTAGAGGAGACCCAGTACTTC; CDR3: CSTRLEETQYF
size: few; D: -; length: 14; V: TRBV7-3; J: TRBJ2-5; DNA: TGTGCCAGCAGCACAACAGGGTTCGGGGAGACCCAGTACTTC; CDR3: CASSTTGFGETQYF
size: -; D: -; length: 15; V: TRBV2; J: TRBJ2-1; DNA: TGTGCCAGCAGTGAAAGTCAGGACGTGTCCAATGAGCAGTTCTTC; CDR3: CASSESQDVSNEQFF
size: -; D: -; length: 16; V: TRBV4-1; J: TRBJ1-1; DNA: TGCGCCAGCAGCCAAGATTTCCAGGGGACGAACACTGAAGCTTTCTTT; CDR3: CASSQDFQGTNTEAFF
size: -; D: TRBD1; length: 16; V: TRBV13; J: TRBJ1-5; DNA: TGTGCCAGCAGCCGGTACCGACAGGGGATTTATCAGCCCCAGCATTTT; CDR3: CASSRYRQGIYQPQHF
size: few; D: -; length: 14; V: TRBV5-1; J: TRBJ2-7; DNA: TGCGCCAGCAGCTTGGGCCTCGCGTCCTACGAGCAGTACTTC; CDR3: CASSLGLASYEQYF